This is a list of T cell receptor beta chains from one sample in a study of radiation and T cells in renal cell carcinoma. Measured with immunoSEQ multiplex PCR; TCRdb has only the in-frame clones, and not every one. The sample lists some 120,000 clones, 80% to 85% seen once, with around 3% in the top ten. Sequenced material: blood, taken from a patient whose treatment included radiotherapy and nephrectomy. The receptors stem from a woman aged 55-70 years with renal cell carcinoma. The CDR3 runs from the conserved cysteine through the conserved F or W. A D gene is named only where the DNA matches it firmly. A clone size is listed for some rows: how often the clone was seen (once, few, many), or a class if it is expanded.

v_call: TRBV21-1; d_call: -; j_call: TRBJ1-2; clone_size: -; cdr3_nt: TGTGCCAGCAGCAATCGAGGTGTAGACAGGGACCTCGCTAACTATGGCTACACCTTC; cdr3_aa: CASSNRGVDRDLANYGYTF
v_call: TRBV11-2; d_call: -; j_call: TRBJ1-1; clone_size: few; cdr3_nt: TGTGCCAGCAGCTTATATACGGGGAACACTGAAGCTTTCTTT; cdr3_aa: CASSLYTGNTEAFF
v_call: TRBV4-3; d_call: TRBD1; j_call: TRBJ1-4; clone_size: -; cdr3_nt: TGCGCCAGCAGCCAAGGAGCGGCAGGGGGCCGAGAAAAACTGTTTTTT; cdr3_aa: CASSQGAAGGREKLFF
v_call: TRBV6-5; d_call: -; j_call: TRBJ1-2; clone_size: -; cdr3_nt: TGTGCCAGCAGTTCTGCCCCCTATGGCTACACCTTC; cdr3_aa: CASSSAPYGYTF
v_call: TRBV6-1; d_call: -; j_call: TRBJ2-1; clone_size: -; cdr3_nt: TGTGCCAGCAGTGAAGCGTACTCAGGGTTCTACAATGAGCAGTTCTTC; cdr3_aa: CASSEAYSGFYNEQFF
v_call: TRBV4-1; d_call: TRBD2; j_call: TRBJ2-3; clone_size: few; cdr3_nt: TGCGCCAGCAGCCCGCACTTGACTAGCGGGGCGGATACGCAGTATTTT; cdr3_aa: CASSPHLTSGADTQYF
v_call: TRBV19; d_call: TRBD1; j_call: TRBJ1-4; clone_size: once; cdr3_nt: TGTGCCAGTTCGGACAGGGGGCTCTCCGCAACTAATGAAAAACTGTTTTTT; cdr3_aa: CASSDRGLSATNEKLFF
v_call: TRBV7-2; d_call: -; j_call: TRBJ1-3; clone_size: -; cdr3_nt: TGTGCCAGCAGCTTAGAATCCACCTCCGGCTCTGGAAACACCATATATTTT; cdr3_aa: CASSLESTSGSGNTIYF
v_call: TRBV10-3; d_call: -; j_call: TRBJ1-1; clone_size: -; cdr3_nt: TGTGCCATCAGTGTTAGGGGGGGCACTGAAGCTTTCTTT; cdr3_aa: CAISVRGGTEAFF
v_call: TRBV7-2; d_call: -; j_call: TRBJ2-5; clone_size: -; cdr3_nt: TGTGCCAGCAGCCAAGACAGGGAGACCCAGTACTTC; cdr3_aa: CASSQDRETQYF
v_call: TRBV7-6; d_call: TRBD1; j_call: TRBJ1-5; clone_size: -; cdr3_nt: TGTGCCAGCAGCTCCCAGACAGGGGGCTGGGATCAGCCCCAGCATTTT; cdr3_aa: CASSSQTGGWDQPQHF
v_call: TRBV28; d_call: -; j_call: TRBJ2-2; clone_size: -; cdr3_nt: TGTGCCAGCAGTTTATTGACGGGGCACAACACCGGGGAGCTGTTTTTT; cdr3_aa: CASSLLTGHNTGELFF
v_call: TRBV4-1; d_call: -; j_call: TRBJ2-7; clone_size: -; cdr3_nt: TGCGCCAGCAGCCAAGTAGAGGGGGGGGCCTACGAGCAGTACTTC; cdr3_aa: CASSQVEGGAYEQYF
v_call: TRBV9; d_call: TRBD2; j_call: TRBJ2-2; clone_size: -; cdr3_nt: TGTGCCAGCAGCGTAGATGCACTGGGGGGGATCGGGGAGCTGTTTTTT; cdr3_aa: CASSVDALGGIGELFF
v_call: TRBV6-5; d_call: TRBD1; j_call: TRBJ1-2; clone_size: once; cdr3_nt: TGTGCCAGCAGTGCTCACGGACAGGGGAGCAGCTACACCTTC; cdr3_aa: CASSAHGQGSSYTF
v_call: TRBV6-6; d_call: -; j_call: TRBJ1-2; clone_size: -; cdr3_nt: TGTGCCAGCAGTTACTCCGATAAGGGGAGGGTTGGCTACACCTTC; cdr3_aa: CASSYSDKGRVGYTF
v_call: TRBV7-2; d_call: TRBD2; j_call: TRBJ2-2; clone_size: -; cdr3_nt: TGTGCCAGCAGCTTAGTGGGCGGGAGGGGCACCGGGGAGCTGTTTTTT; cdr3_aa: CASSLVGGRGTGELFF
v_call: TRBV19; d_call: -; j_call: TRBJ2-5; clone_size: -; cdr3_nt: TGTGCCAGTAGTATAAACAGACAAGAGACCCAGTACTTC; cdr3_aa: CASSINRQETQYF
v_call: TRBV15; d_call: -; j_call: TRBJ2-3; clone_size: -; cdr3_nt: TGTGCCACCAGCAGAGATCGTGGGGACACGCAGTATTTT; cdr3_aa: CATSRDRGDTQYF
v_call: TRBV7-2; d_call: -; j_call: TRBJ1-4; clone_size: -; cdr3_nt: TGTGCCAGCAGCTACCCTCCCGAAAAACTGTTTTTT; cdr3_aa: CASSYPPEKLFF
v_call: TRBV4-3; d_call: -; j_call: TRBJ2-7; clone_size: -; cdr3_nt: TGCGCCAGCAGCCAAGTCGGGAGCGGGTACGAGCAGTACTTC; cdr3_aa: CASSQVGSGYEQYF
v_call: TRBV28; d_call: TRBD2; j_call: TRBJ2-7; clone_size: -; cdr3_nt: TGTGCCAGCACCCTGAGGGAGGGGCCCTACGAGCAGTACTTC; cdr3_aa: CASTLREGPYEQYF
v_call: TRBV7-2; d_call: -; j_call: TRBJ2-7; clone_size: -; cdr3_nt: TGTGCCAGCAGCTTAGTTGGAGGTCGCGAGCAGTACTTC; cdr3_aa: CASSLVGGREQYF
v_call: TRBV19; d_call: TRBD1; j_call: TRBJ2-7; clone_size: -; cdr3_nt: TGTGCCAGTAGTCCGGGGACAGGTGGCAGGGGGCAGTACTTC; cdr3_aa: CASSPGTGGRGQYF
v_call: TRBV6-5; d_call: -; j_call: TRBJ2-5; clone_size: -; cdr3_nt: TGTGCCAGCTTCCGAGGGACTGAAGAGACCCAGTACTTC; cdr3_aa: CASFRGTEETQYF
v_call: TRBV6-5; d_call: -; j_call: TRBJ1-1; clone_size: -; cdr3_nt: TGTGCCAGCAGTTACGGCGCAGGGTATATGAACACTGAAGCTTTCTTT; cdr3_aa: CASSYGAGYMNTEAFF
v_call: TRBV7-3; d_call: TRBD2; j_call: TRBJ2-7; clone_size: -; cdr3_nt: TGTGCCAGCAGCTTGGGACTAGCGGACCGCTACGAGCAGTACTTC; cdr3_aa: CASSLGLADRYEQYF
v_call: TRBV18; d_call: -; j_call: TRBJ1-1; clone_size: -; cdr3_nt: TGTGCCAGCTCACCAGGGGGGAACACTGAAGCTTTCTTT; cdr3_aa: CASSPGGNTEAFF
v_call: TRBV5-1; d_call: -; j_call: TRBJ2-2; clone_size: once; cdr3_nt: TGCGCCAGCAGCTGGGACTTCCCTTTAAACACCGGGGAGCTGTTTTTT; cdr3_aa: CASSWDFPLNTGELFF
v_call: TRBV2; d_call: TRBD2; j_call: TRBJ2-4; clone_size: -; cdr3_nt: TGTGCCAGCAAGCCCCTAGCGGGGGGGAGGGCCAAAAACATTCAGTACTTC; cdr3_aa: CASKPLAGGRAKNIQYF
v_call: TRBV19; d_call: -; j_call: TRBJ1-4; clone_size: -; cdr3_nt: TGTGCCAGTAGTGGGGGACGGATTAATGAAAAACTGTTTTTT; cdr3_aa: CASSGGRINEKLFF
v_call: TRBV7-2; d_call: TRBD1; j_call: TRBJ1-5; clone_size: -; cdr3_nt: TGTGCCAGCAGGGGGACAGGGGACAATCAGCCCCAGCATTTT; cdr3_aa: CASRGTGDNQPQHF
v_call: TRBV7-2; d_call: TRBD1; j_call: TRBJ1-5; clone_size: few; cdr3_nt: TGTGCCAGCAGCTTAGCGGGGACAGGGGTCCAGCCCCAGCATTTT; cdr3_aa: CASSLAGTGVQPQHF
v_call: TRBV5-6; d_call: -; j_call: TRBJ1-6; clone_size: once; cdr3_nt: TGTGCCAGCAGCTTGGATAGGGCCGGTTCACCCCTCCACTTT; cdr3_aa: CASSLDRAGSPLHF
v_call: TRBV5-1; d_call: -; j_call: TRBJ1-2; clone_size: -; cdr3_nt: TGCGCCAGCAGCTTGTTACAGGGAGATACCTATGGCTACACCTTC; cdr3_aa: CASSLLQGDTYGYTF
v_call: TRBV27; d_call: TRBD2; j_call: TRBJ2-5; clone_size: -; cdr3_nt: TGTGCCAGCAGTCCAACCCCTCCGGGACTAGCGGGACCGGGGGGGACCCAGTACTTC; cdr3_aa: CASSPTPPGLAGPGGTQYF
v_call: TRBV7-2; d_call: -; j_call: TRBJ2-7; clone_size: -; cdr3_nt: TGTGCCAGCAGCTCCGGGTCCAGGGTCCGCGAGCAGTACTTC; cdr3_aa: CASSSGSRVREQYF
v_call: TRBV5-1; d_call: TRBD1; j_call: TRBJ1-4; clone_size: -; cdr3_nt: TGCGCCAGCAACACGGACGGACAGGTTAATGAAAAACTGTTTTTT; cdr3_aa: CASNTDGQVNEKLFF
v_call: TRBV5-1; d_call: -; j_call: TRBJ1-1; clone_size: -; cdr3_nt: TGCGCCAGCAGCTTAAGGGGTAACACTGAAGCTTTCTTT; cdr3_aa: CASSLRGNTEAFF
v_call: TRBV12-5; d_call: TRBD1; j_call: TRBJ1-2; clone_size: -; cdr3_nt: TGTGCTAGTGGTTTGTTCGCGGACAGGGCCGGCGGCTACACCTTC; cdr3_aa: CASGLFADRAGGYTF
v_call: TRBV7-3; d_call: -; j_call: TRBJ1-1; clone_size: few; cdr3_nt: TGTGCCAGCAGCTTGACAGAGAACACTGAAGCTTTCTTT; cdr3_aa: CASSLTENTEAFF
v_call: TRBV21-1; d_call: -; j_call: TRBJ1-1; clone_size: few; cdr3_nt: TGTGCCAGCAGCAAATTAGGACTGAACACTGAAGCTTTCTTT; cdr3_aa: CASSKLGLNTEAFF
v_call: TRBV29-1; d_call: TRBD2; j_call: TRBJ2-3; clone_size: once; cdr3_nt: TGCAGCGTTCCTGCGGGGGGCTTAGATACGCAGTATTTT; cdr3_aa: CSVPAGGLDTQYF
v_call: TRBV9; d_call: TRBD2; j_call: TRBJ2-1; clone_size: -; cdr3_nt: TGTGCCAGCAGCGTAGACCCTAGCGGGAGGTTTAATAATGAGCAGTTCTTC; cdr3_aa: CASSVDPSGRFNNEQFF
v_call: TRBV6-5; d_call: TRBD1; j_call: TRBJ1-1; clone_size: once; cdr3_nt: TGTGCCAGCAGTTATCGACAGGGCCTTAACACTGAAGCTTTCTTT; cdr3_aa: CASSYRQGLNTEAFF
v_call: TRBV19; d_call: -; j_call: TRBJ1-1; clone_size: -; cdr3_nt: TGTGCCAGTAGTACCCTTGGGGGGAACATGAACACTGAAGCTTTCTTT; cdr3_aa: CASSTLGGNMNTEAFF
v_call: TRBV5-5; d_call: -; j_call: TRBJ1-2; clone_size: -; cdr3_nt: TGTGCCAGCAGCTTTACGTTCAGGGCGGAAAACTATGGCTACACCTTC; cdr3_aa: CASSFTFRAENYGYTF
v_call: TRBV5-1; d_call: -; j_call: TRBJ1-1; clone_size: -; cdr3_nt: TGCGCCAGCAGCTTGAACGACGGCACTGAAGCTTTCTTT; cdr3_aa: CASSLNDGTEAFF
v_call: TRBV4-1; d_call: -; j_call: TRBJ2-5; clone_size: -; cdr3_nt: TGCGCCAGCAGCCAAGCAGTGTACCAAGAGACCCAGTACTTC; cdr3_aa: CASSQAVYQETQYF
v_call: TRBV5-1; d_call: -; j_call: TRBJ2-5; clone_size: -; cdr3_nt: TGCGCCAGCAGAGAAGCGGAGACCCAGTACTTC; cdr3_aa: CASREAETQYF
v_call: TRBV19; d_call: TRBD1; j_call: TRBJ2-6; clone_size: -; cdr3_nt: TGTGCCAGTAGTCTAACAGGGGGCTCTGGGGCCAACGTCCTGACTTTC; cdr3_aa: CASSLTGGSGANVLTF
v_call: TRBV6-5; d_call: -; j_call: TRBJ1-5; clone_size: -; cdr3_nt: TGTGCCAGCAGTTACTCGGAGGGCCAGCCCCAGCATTTT; cdr3_aa: CASSYSEGQPQHF